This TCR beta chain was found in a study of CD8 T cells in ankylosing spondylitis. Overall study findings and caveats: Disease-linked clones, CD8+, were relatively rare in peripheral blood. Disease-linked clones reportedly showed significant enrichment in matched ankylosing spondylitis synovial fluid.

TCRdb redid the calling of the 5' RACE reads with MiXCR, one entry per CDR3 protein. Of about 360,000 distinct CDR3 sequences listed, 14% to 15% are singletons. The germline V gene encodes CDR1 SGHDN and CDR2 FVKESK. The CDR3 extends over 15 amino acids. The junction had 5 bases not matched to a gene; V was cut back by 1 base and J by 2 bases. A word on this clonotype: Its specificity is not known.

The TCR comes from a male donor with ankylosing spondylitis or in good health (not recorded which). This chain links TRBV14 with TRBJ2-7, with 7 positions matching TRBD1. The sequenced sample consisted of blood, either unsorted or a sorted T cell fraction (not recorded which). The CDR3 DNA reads TGTGCCAGCAGCCAAGGGACAGGAAAGGCCTACGAGCAGTACTTC. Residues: CASSQGTGKAYEQYF.